This record concerns one T cell receptor (beta chain) sequence. The data were obtained in a study of glioma-infiltrating T cells. Using RNA template, CDR3s of TCR alpha and beta were amplified with iRepertoire arm-PCR. MiXCR, applied by TCRdb to the multiplex PCR reads, yields one record per CDR3 protein. The table lists about 10,000 distinct CDR3 sequences, roughly 61% of them singletons. The length of the CDR3 is 15 residues. The germline V gene has CDR1 MGHRA and CDR2 YSYEKL. V shed 4 bases and J shed 5 bases, with 15 bases lying between them. V and J are TRBV4-1 and TRBJ1-5; D uncertain. Material for sequencing was glioma tissue, nonneoplastic brain tissue, or PBMCs (not recorded which). This sequence was found in a human donor with low-grade glioma or glioblastoma, undergoing nonglioma brain surgery, or in good health (not recorded which). The CDR3 DNA sequence: TGCGCCAGCAGCCTGAAGGACTTAACAGATCAGCCCCAGCATTTT. Its translation: CASSLKDLTDQPQHF.